The 4 T cell receptor beta chains below all came from one sample that was sequenced in a study of cytomegalovirus exposure and HLA in healthy donors. PCR primers comprised 60 Vbeta and 13 Jbeta primers. Libraries were prepared by immunoSEQ multiplex PCR; TCRdb keeps only in-frame clonotypes and omits some of them. Of 150,000 to 200,000 clones listed, about 82% are singletons. The sample was PBMCs. All receptors come from a man between 18 and 35 years old in good health and CMV-seronegative.

This clone turned up a few times. The rearrangement links TRBV6-5 to TRBJ1-2; the D is unclear. CDR3 length: 15 residues. With 2 bases removed from V and 8 bases from J, the gap between germline ends came to 18 bases. Germline lookup yields CDR1 MNHEY and CDR2 SVGAGI. CDR3 region: CASSYGPHRFGGYTF. In nucleotides, the CDR3 is TGTGCCAGCAGTTACGGGCCCCACAGATTCGGCGGCTACACCTTC.

J is TRBJ1-6 and V is TRBV11-1; D not resolved. The CDR3 is made up of 16 amino acids. Trimming took off 2 bases at V and 0 bases at J, with 8 bases between the two ends. From germline, CDR1 is SGHAT and CDR2 FQDESV (reference sequence). CDR3 loop: CASSLIRGSYNSPLHF. The CDR3 DNA follows: TGTGCCAGCAGCTTAATTCGGGGCTCCTATAATTCACCCCTCCACTTT.

This clone appeared a few times. The chain has TRBV7-8 and TRBJ2-1; possible D gene TRBD1, 5 bases. The CDR3 is 14 amino acids. V shed 4 bases and J shed 5 bases, with 12 bases lying between them. Germline V gene lookup returns CDR1 SGHVS and CDR2 FQNEAQ. CDR3 residues: CASSSTEVNNEQFF. The DNA of the CDR3 is TGTGCCAGCAGCTCGACAGAAGTTAACAATGAGCAGTTCTTC.

As DNA, the CDR3 is TGTGCCACCTACAGGAGCTCCTACGAGCAGTACTTC. Translation: CATYRSSYEQYF. The rearrangement uses TRBV27 and TRBJ2-5; a weak D match, TRBD1 (5 bases). The end of the DNA aligns better with TRBJ2-7, so the J call may be wrong. In germline, CDR1 is MNHEY, CDR2 SMNVEV (reference sequence). The CDR3 is 12 residues long.